These T cell receptor beta chains were read from a single sample in a study of cytomegalovirus exposure and HLA in healthy donors. The method was immunoSEQ multiplex PCR; TCRdb's version includes in-frame clones alone and lacks a portion of them. The sample has approximately 150,000 clones, 75% seen once; the top ten hold around 3.2%. The sample was PBMCs. The receptors were gathered from a man aged 35-49 years in good health and CMV-seronegative. Both conserved end residues are part of each CDR3. Fields, in order: J gene, V gene, D gene, clone size, CDR3 protein, CDR3 DNA. D genes are given only for firm matches. Clone size is not always given. Where it is, it says once, few, many or a class for expanded clones.

J: TRBJ2-2; V: TRBV19; D: NA; size: once; CDR3: CASSLGSSSGELFF; DNA: TGTGCCAGTAGTCTCGGGAGTTCGTCGGGGGAGCTGTTTTTT
J: TRBJ2-7; V: TRBV15; D: NA; size: NA; CDR3: CATSRGRGYEQYF; DNA: TGTGCCACCAGCAGGGGGCGGGGCTACGAGCAGTACTTC
J: TRBJ2-3; V: TRBV28; D: TRBD1; size: NA; CDR3: CASSHRGHTQYF; DNA: TGTGCCAGCAGCCACAGGGGGCATACGCAGTATTTT
J: TRBJ1-5; V: TRBV19; D: TRBD1; size: NA; CDR3: CAGRGQASSMPQHF; DNA: TGTGCCGGCCGGGGACAGGCTTCATCGATGCCCCAGCATTTT
J: TRBJ1-2; V: TRBV28; D: TRBD1; size: NA; CDR3: CASSLTQGTRSGYTF; DNA: TGTGCCAGCAGTCTTACACAGGGGACTAGAAGTGGCTACACCTTC
J: TRBJ1-2; V: TRBV4-2; D: NA; size: NA; CDR3: CASSQDFLFSQGIYTF; DNA: TGTGCCAGCAGCCAAGATTTCCTTTTTAGTCAGGGTATCTACACCTTC
J: TRBJ1-4; V: TRBV7-9; D: NA; size: NA; CDR3: CASSLAQRNEKLFF; DNA: TGTGCCAGCAGCTTAGCGCAGCGTAATGAAAAACTGTTTTTT
J: TRBJ1-2; V: TRBV6-5; D: TRBD1; size: NA; CDR3: CASSPRTGEAYGYTF; DNA: TGTGCCAGCAGTCCCCGGACAGGGGAGGCATATGGCTACACCTTC
J: TRBJ1-1; V: TRBV5-4; D: TRBD1; size: NA; CDR3: CASSLTGANTEAFF; DNA: TGTGCCAGCAGCTTGACAGGGGCGAACACTGAAGCTTTCTTT
J: TRBJ2-1; V: TRBV30; D: TRBD2; size: NA; CDR3: CAWAAGGPYNEQFF; DNA: TGTGCCTGGGCGGCGGGGGGGCCCTACAATGAGCAGTTCTTC
J: TRBJ2-5; V: TRBV6-6; D: TRBD2; size: NA; CDR3: CASSSLADQETQYF; DNA: TGTGCCAGCAGCTCACTAGCGGATCAAGAGACCCAGTACTTC
J: TRBJ1-2; V: TRBV9; D: TRBD1; size: few; CDR3: CASSVVGQGGGYTF; DNA: TGTGCCAGCAGCGTAGTGGGACAGGGCGGCGGCTACACCTTC
J: TRBJ2-1; V: TRBV19; D: TRBD2; size: NA; CDR3: CASSIRGSGGMTYNEQFF; DNA: TGTGCCAGTAGTATACGGGGTAGCGGGGGGATGACCTACAATGAGCAGTTCTTC
J: TRBJ1-2; V: TRBV18; D: NA; size: NA; CDR3: CASSPRVEDNNYGYTF; DNA: TGTGCCAGCTCACCAAGGGTTGAGGACAACAACTATGGCTACACCTTC
J: TRBJ2-2; V: TRBV7-3; D: NA; size: NA; CDR3: CASSPVGDTGELFF; DNA: TGTGCCAGCAGCCCGGTGGGCGACACCGGGGAGCTGTTTTTT
J: TRBJ1-5; V: TRBV18; D: NA; size: NA; CDR3: CASSPPSSNQPQHF; DNA: TGTGCCAGCTCACCACCGAGTAGCAATCAGCCCCAGCATTTT
J: TRBJ2-3; V: TRBV4-1; D: TRBD1; size: NA; CDR3: CASSQEGQGTDTQYF; DNA: TGCGCCAGCAGCCAAGAAGGACAGGGCACAGATACGCAGTATTTT
J: TRBJ2-5; V: TRBV11-2; D: NA; size: NA; CDR3: CASSLAWDSETQYF; DNA: TGTGCCAGCAGCTTAGCGTGGGACTCAGAGACCCAGTACTTC
J: TRBJ1-5; V: TRBV6-1; D: TRBD1; size: once; CDR3: CASSAGDRGRNQPQHF; DNA: TGTGCCAGCAGTGCCGGGGACAGGGGAAGGAATCAGCCCCAGCATTTT
J: TRBJ2-1; V: TRBV10-3; D: TRBD2; size: NA; CDR3: CAISGGIISGGAVHEQFF; DNA: TGTGCCATCAGTGGGGGTATTATTAGCGGGGGGGCCGTTCACGAGCAGTTCTTC
J: TRBJ2-3; V: TRBV28; D: NA; size: NA; CDR3: CASSLSRPGDTQYF; DNA: TGTGCCAGCAGTTTAAGCAGGCCTGGGGATACGCAGTATTTT
J: TRBJ2-2; V: TRBV19; D: NA; size: NA; CDR3: CASSISRASTGELFF; DNA: TGTGCCAGTAGTATTTCCAGGGCCAGCACCGGGGAGCTGTTTTTT
J: TRBJ2-7; V: TRBV5-4; D: TRBD2; size: NA; CDR3: CASSPGLDLSYEQYF; DNA: TGTGCCAGCAGCCCGGGACTAGATCTCTCCTACGAGCAGTACTTC
J: TRBJ2-3; V: TRBV28; D: TRBD2; size: NA; CDR3: CASSLEAGVVTQYF; DNA: TGTGCCAGCAGTTTGGAAGCGGGAGTGGTTACGCAGTATTTT
J: TRBJ1-5; V: TRBV4-2; D: NA; size: once; CDR3: CASSQAGLTQPQHF; DNA: TGTGCCAGCAGCCAAGCGGGTCTCACCCAGCCCCAGCATTTT
J: TRBJ2-3; V: TRBV13; D: TRBD1; size: NA; CDR3: CASSPLGQGGSGGGTQYF; DNA: TGTGCCAGCAGCCCTTTGGGACAGGGCGGTTCGGGCGGAGGTACGCAGTATTTT
J: TRBJ1-1; V: TRBV9; D: NA; size: NA; CDR3: CASSVEVGGVNTEAFF; DNA: TGTGCCAGCAGCGTAGAGGTCGGAGGGGTGAACACTGAAGCTTTCTTT
J: TRBJ1-2; V: TRBV14; D: NA; size: once; CDR3: CASSGPTGYGYTF; DNA: TGTGCCAGCAGCGGGCCGACAGGATATGGCTACACCTTC
J: TRBJ1-2; V: TRBV7-3; D: NA; size: NA; CDR3: CASSQFWRGGGRYTF; DNA: TGTGCCAGCAGTCAATTCTGGCGGGGGGGCGGTCGCTACACCTTC
J: TRBJ1-3; V: TRBV11-2; D: NA; size: NA; CDR3: CASSITGTGNTIYF; DNA: TGTGCCAGCAGTATCACAGGGACTGGAAACACCATATATTTT